This T cell receptor beta chain was captured in a study of neurological immune-mediated disorders. TCRdb recomputed calls from the 5' RACE reads with MiXCR, one row per CDR3 protein. The sample shows about 53,000 distinct CDR3 sequences, roughly 8.8% of them seen only once. The CDR3 runs to 15 residues. Trimming stripped 1 base from V and 2 bases from J, with 9 bases between. Germline V gives CDR1 KGHDR, CDR2 SFDVKD. This clonotype was detected ten times or more. Time point here: longitudinal time-point 3. The chain links TRBV24-1 to TRBJ2-3; D unresolved. The sequence was collected from a woman in her forties in good health. Sequencing was performed on PBMCs. CDR3 sequence reads: CATSDLSRSTDTQYF. CDR3 bases: TGTGCCACCAGTGATTTAAGCAGGTCCACAGATACGCAGTATTTT.